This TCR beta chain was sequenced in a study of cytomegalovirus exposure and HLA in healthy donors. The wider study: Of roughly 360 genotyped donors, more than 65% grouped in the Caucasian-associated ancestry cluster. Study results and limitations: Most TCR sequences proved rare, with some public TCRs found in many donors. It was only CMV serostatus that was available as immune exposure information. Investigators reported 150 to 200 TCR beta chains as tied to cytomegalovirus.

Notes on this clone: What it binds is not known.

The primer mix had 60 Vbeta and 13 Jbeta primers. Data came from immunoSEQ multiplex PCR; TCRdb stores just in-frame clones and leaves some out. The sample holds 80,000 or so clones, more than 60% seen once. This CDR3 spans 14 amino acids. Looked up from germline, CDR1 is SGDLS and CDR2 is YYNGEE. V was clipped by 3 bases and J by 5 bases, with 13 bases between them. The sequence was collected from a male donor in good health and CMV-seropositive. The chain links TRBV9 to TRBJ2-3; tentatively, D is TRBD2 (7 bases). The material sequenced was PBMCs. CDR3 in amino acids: CASSEGGGKDTQYF. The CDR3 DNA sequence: TGTGCCAGCAGCGAGGGGGGGGGCAAAGATACGCAGTATTTT.